This is a list of T cell receptor beta chains from one sample in a study of CD8+CD57+ T cells in acquired aplastic anemia. MiXCR, applied by TCRdb to the reads, yields one record per CDR3 protein. Counted here are around 170,000 distinct CDR3 sequences, around 45% occurring once; the ten biggest clones make up around 8.8%. The specimen sequenced was sorted CD4+, CD8+, or CD8+CD57+ T cells (not recorded which) from PBMCs. Source of these receptors: a human donor with aplastic anemia. Each CDR3 is given with its conserved first and last residue. Clone size is shown for a subset of rows, as once, few, many or a class of expanded clone.

length	V	size	J	CDR3
14	TRBV29-1	-	TRBJ1-1	CSVEVGSMNTEAFF
15	TRBV7-8	few	TRBJ2-7	CASSLAQGGRYEQYF
12	TRBV2	many	TRBJ1-1	CASSEVAWGAFF
17	TRBV25-1	-	TRBJ1-6	CASSESPLGIDNSPLHF
17	TRBV11-1	-	TRBJ1-6	CASSGDTASSYNSPLHF
14	TRBV29-1	many	TRBJ1-1	CSAGGQVMNTEAFF
15	TRBV10-3	few	TRBJ2-2	CAIRLSGSDTGELFF
12	TRBV3-1	many	TRBJ2-7	CASSHMGNEQYF
14	TRBV10-3	-	TRBJ2-7	CASSRAGGPGEQYF
15	TRBV20-1	many	TRBJ2-3	CSAFIAGVRTDTQYF
16	TRBV19	-	TRBJ1-2	CASSLSGGAANYGYTF
14	TRBV2	-	TRBJ2-3	CASSPARSADTQYF
15	TRBV7-2	many	TRBJ2-1	CASSSDLGPYNEQFF
14	TRBV7-9	-	TRBJ1-5	CASSFGQGVQPQHF
15	TRBV19	-	TRBJ2-5	CASSTGRVGQETQYF
16	TRBV5-1	-	TRBJ2-1	CASSLEGGQVNDEQFF
14	TRBV11-2	-	TRBJ2-1	CASSPTWGRNEQFF
11	TRBV10-3	-	TRBJ2-7	CAISEGDEQYF
14	TRBV2	-	TRBJ2-7	CASKETQMTYEQYF
14	TRBV27	few	TRBJ1-5	CASSLGRGGMAQHF
12	TRBV2	-	TRBJ2-1	CASGRTYNEQFF
14	TRBV15	-	TRBJ2-7	CATTVFGTGNEQYF
13	TRBV7-2	many	TRBJ2-5	CASSPGRRETQYF
14	TRBV7-2	once	TRBJ1-1	CASSSYREGAEAFF
10	TRBV29-1	-	TRBJ1-4	CSVARDRVVF
15	TRBV5-6	many	TRBJ2-1	CASTTRGTSYNEQFF
16	TRBV25-1	-	TRBJ2-1	CASSDISSGRLNEQFF
11	TRBV5-1	many	TRBJ2-3	CASRIRDTQYF
15	TRBV10-3	-	TRBJ2-1	CAIRNPTSGHNEQFF
10	TRBV2	-	TRBJ1-2	CASVRYGYTF
16	TRBV7-2	many	TRBJ2-6	CASSRVASSGANVLTF
14	TRBV19	-	TRBJ1-1	CASSMREIRTEAFF
15	TRBV5-1	many	TRBJ2-1	CASNTLSGSFNEQFF
14	TRBV12-3/TRBV12-4	many	TRBJ2-7	CASIIAGGPGEQYF
17	TRBV5-4	few	TRBJ1-4	CASSLDNIAATNEKLFF
15	TRBV7-3	-	TRBJ2-7	CASSLERGYSYEQYF
14	TRBV29-1	-	TRBJ1-1	CSVGQGAMNTEAFF
13	TRBV10-3	once	TRBJ1-2	CAITGTPDYGYTF
14	TRBV19	few	TRBJ2-5	CASSTDTTQETQYF
16	TRBV25-1	-	TRBJ2-7	CASAGTGGRRPYEQYF
13	TRBV30	few	TRBJ2-7	CAWRDRWSYEQYF
17	TRBV15	-	TRBJ2-3	CATSRVLPRGGTDTQYF
11	TRBV6-1	many	TRBJ2-7	CASSRVHEQYF
13	TRBV20-1	-	TRBJ2-1	CSARSDSINEQFF
16	TRBV11-2	-	TRBJ2-3	CASSLIAGGLADTQYF
16	TRBV24-1	few	TRBJ2-1	CATSDRTAASYNEQFF
14	TRBV29-1	-	TRBJ1-1	CSVGPRLRNTEAFF
16	TRBV5-6	many	TRBJ1-1	CASSLWGAYRNTEAFF
15	TRBV3-1	once	TRBJ2-5	CASSLRTSGQETQYF
16	TRBV9	-	TRBJ1-1	CASGEESGRGGTEAFF
14	TRBV29-1	many	TRBJ1-4	CSVVGQVINEKLFF
16	TRBV5-1	-	TRBJ2-3	CAGSLPRGLEPDTQYF